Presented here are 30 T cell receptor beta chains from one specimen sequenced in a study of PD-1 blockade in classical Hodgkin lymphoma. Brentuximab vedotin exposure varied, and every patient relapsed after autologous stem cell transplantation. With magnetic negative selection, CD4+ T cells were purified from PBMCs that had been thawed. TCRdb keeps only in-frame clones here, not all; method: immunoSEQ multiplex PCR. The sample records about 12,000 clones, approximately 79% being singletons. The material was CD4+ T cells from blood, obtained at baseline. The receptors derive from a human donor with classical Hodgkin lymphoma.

The CDR3 here is CASSLGPNNQPQHF. In DNA, the CDR3 is TGTGCCAGCAGCTTAGGGCCAAATAATCAGCCCCAGCATTTT. This chain connects TRBV7-9 to TRBJ1-5; no clear D gene. The germline CDR1 and CDR2 sequences are SEHNR and FQNEAQ (reference sequence). V lost 1 base and J 4 bases, leaving 8 bases between the germline ends. The CDR3 is 14 residues long.

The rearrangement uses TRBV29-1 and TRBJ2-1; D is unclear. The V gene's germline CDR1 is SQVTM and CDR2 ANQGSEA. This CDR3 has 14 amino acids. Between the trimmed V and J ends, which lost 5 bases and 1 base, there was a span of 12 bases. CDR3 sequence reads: CSVLIQPSYNEQFF. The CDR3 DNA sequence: TGCAGCGTTCTTATTCAGCCTTCCTACAATGAGCAGTTCTTC.

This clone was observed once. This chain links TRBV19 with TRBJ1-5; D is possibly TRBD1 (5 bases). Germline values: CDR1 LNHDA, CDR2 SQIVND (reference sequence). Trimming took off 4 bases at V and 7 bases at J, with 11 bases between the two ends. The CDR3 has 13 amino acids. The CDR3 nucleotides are TGTGCCAGTAGTACTCAGGGTACCCAGCCCCAGCATTTT. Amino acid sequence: CASSTQGTQPQHF.

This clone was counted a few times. This chain's CDR3 is CASSRIAGYGYTF. DNA for the CDR3: TGCGCCAGCAGCCGGATCGCAGGTTATGGCTACACCTTC. The chain recombines TRBV4-1 with TRBJ1-2; D uncertain. This CDR3 is built from 13 residues. Germline V gene data show CDR1 as MGHRA and CDR2 as YSYEKL. The V end lost 4 bases, the J end lost 5 bases, and 11 bases lay between the germline ends.

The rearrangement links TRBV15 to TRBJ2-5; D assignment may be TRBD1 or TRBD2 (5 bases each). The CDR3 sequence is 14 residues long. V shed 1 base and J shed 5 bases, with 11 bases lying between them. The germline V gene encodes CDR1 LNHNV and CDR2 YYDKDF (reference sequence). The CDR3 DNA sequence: TGTGCCACCAGCAGAGCAGGGACGGGTGAGACCCAGTACTTC. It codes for CATSRAGTGETQYF.

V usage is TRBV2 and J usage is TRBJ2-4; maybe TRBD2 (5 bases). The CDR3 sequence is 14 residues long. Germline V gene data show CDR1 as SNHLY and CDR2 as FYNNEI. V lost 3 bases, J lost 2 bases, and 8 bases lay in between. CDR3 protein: CASSDASSKNIQYF. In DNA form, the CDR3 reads TGTGCCAGCAGTGACGCTAGCTCCAAAAACATTCAGTACTTC.

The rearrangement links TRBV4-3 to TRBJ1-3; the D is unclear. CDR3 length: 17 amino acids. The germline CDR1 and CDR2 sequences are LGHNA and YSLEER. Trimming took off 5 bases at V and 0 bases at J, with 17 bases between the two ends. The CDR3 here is CASSAYRAAPSGNTIYF. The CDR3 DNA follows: TGCGCCAGCAGCGCTTACCGGGCGGCACCCTCTGGAAACACCATATATTTT.

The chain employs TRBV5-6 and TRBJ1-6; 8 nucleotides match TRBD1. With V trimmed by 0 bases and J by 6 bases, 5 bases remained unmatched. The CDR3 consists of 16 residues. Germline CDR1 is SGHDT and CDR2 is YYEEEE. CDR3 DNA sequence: TGTGCCAGCAGCTTGGAGGGGACAGGCATTAATTCACCCCTCCACTTT. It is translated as CASSLEGTGINSPLHF.

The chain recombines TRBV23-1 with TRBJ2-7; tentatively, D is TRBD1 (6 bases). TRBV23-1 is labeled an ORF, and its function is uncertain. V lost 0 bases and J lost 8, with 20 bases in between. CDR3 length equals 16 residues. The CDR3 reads CASSQSGAGEGSKQYF. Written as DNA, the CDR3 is TGCGCCAGCAGTCAATCGGGGGCGGGTGAGGGGTCCAAGCAGTACTTC.

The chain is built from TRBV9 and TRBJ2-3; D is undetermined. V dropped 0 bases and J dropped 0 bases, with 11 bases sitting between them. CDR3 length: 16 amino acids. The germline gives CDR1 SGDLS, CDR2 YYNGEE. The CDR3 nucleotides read TGTGCCAGCAGCGTAGGTGTCACTACTAGCACAGATACGCAGTATTTT. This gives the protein CASSVGVTTSTDTQYF.

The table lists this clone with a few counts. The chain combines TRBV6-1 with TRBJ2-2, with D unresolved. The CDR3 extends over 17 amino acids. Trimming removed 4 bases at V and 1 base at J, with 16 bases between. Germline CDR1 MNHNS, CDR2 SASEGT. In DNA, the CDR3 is TGTGCCAGCAGTGGGCGAGGATCTTCGAGGAACACCGGGGAGCTGTTTTTT. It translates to CASSGRGSSRNTGELFF.

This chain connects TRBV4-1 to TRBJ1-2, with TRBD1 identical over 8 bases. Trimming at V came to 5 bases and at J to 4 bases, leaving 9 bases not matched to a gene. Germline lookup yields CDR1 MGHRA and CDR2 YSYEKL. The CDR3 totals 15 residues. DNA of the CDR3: TGCGCCAGCAGCGATTCCGGGACAGGCGTCTATGGCTACACCTTC. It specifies CASSDSGTGVYGYTF.

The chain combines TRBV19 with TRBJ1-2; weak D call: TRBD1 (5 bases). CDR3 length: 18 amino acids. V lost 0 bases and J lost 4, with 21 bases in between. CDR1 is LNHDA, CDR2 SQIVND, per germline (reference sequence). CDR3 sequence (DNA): TGTGCCAGTAGTATAGAATCCGCTTTAGGGGTCCACGCCTATGGCTACACCTTC. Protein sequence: CASSIESALGVHAYGYTF.

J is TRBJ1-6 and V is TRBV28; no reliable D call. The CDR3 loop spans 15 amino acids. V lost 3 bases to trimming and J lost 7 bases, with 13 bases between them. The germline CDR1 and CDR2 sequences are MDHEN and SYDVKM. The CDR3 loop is CASSFLTPRNSPLHF. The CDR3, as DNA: TGTGCCAGCAGTTTCCTCACTCCCCGAAATTCACCCCTCCACTTT.

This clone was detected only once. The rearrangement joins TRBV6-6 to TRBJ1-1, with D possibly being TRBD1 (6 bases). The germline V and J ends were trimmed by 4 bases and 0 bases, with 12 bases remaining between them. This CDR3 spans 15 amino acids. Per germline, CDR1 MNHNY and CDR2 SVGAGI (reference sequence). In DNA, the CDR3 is TGTGCCAGCAGTTCCACGGACAGCGTGAACACTGAAGCTTTCTTT. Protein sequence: CASSSTDSVNTEAFF.

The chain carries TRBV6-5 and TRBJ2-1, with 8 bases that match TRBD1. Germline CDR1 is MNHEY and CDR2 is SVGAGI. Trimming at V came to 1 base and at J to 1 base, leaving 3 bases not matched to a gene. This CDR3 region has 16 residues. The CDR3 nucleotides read TGTGCCAGCAGTTACTTACAGGGGGGTTCCTACAATGAGCAGTTCTTC. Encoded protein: CASSYLQGGSYNEQFF.

The CDR3 reads CAQGQGNSPLHF. DNA for the CDR3: TGTGCCCAAGGGCAGGGAAATTCACCCCTCCACTTT. This chain uses TRBV30 with TRBJ1-6; D perhaps matches TRBD1 (5 bases). Germline assignment: CDR1 GTSNPN and CDR2 SVGIG (reference sequence). The germline V and J ends were trimmed by 8 bases and 7 bases, with 12 bases remaining between them. The CDR3 sequence is 12 residues long.

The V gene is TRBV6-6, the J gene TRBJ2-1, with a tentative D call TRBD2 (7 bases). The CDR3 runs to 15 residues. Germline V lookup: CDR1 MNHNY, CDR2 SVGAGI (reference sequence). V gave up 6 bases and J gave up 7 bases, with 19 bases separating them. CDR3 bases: TGTGCCAGCAGCCCCCTGGGGGGGCTCGGGAATGAGCAGTTCTTC. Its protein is CASSPLGGLGNEQFF.

CDR3 amino acids: CASSLADTGTQYF. CDR3 nucleotide sequence: TGTGCCAGCAGCTTAGCGGACACTGGAACCCAGTACTTC. This sequence joins TRBV7-9 and TRBJ2-5, with D possibly matching TRBD1 (5 bases). This CDR3 spans 13 amino acids. Germline values: CDR1 SEHNR, CDR2 FQNEAQ (reference sequence). V was pared by 0 bases and J by 8 bases, with 10 bases between.

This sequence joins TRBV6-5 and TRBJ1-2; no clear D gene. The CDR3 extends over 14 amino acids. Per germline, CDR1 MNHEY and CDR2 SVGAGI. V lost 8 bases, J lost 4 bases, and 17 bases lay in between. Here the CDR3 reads CASGMMSSAYGYTF. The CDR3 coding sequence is TGTGCCAGCGGAATGATGAGCAGTGCCTATGGCTACACCTTC.

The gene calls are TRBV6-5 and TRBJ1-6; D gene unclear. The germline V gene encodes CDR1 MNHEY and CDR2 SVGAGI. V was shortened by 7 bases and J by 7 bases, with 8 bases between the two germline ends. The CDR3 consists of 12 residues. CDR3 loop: CASTHTNSPLHF. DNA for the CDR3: TGTGCCAGCACCCATACCAATTCACCCCTCCACTTT.

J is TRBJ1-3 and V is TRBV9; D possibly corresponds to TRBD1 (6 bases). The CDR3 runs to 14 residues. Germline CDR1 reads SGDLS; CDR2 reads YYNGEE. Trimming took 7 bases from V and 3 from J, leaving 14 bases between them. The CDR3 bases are TGTGCCAGCGCTTCGGGGGCCGTTGGAAACACCATATATTTT. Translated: CASASGAVGNTIYF.

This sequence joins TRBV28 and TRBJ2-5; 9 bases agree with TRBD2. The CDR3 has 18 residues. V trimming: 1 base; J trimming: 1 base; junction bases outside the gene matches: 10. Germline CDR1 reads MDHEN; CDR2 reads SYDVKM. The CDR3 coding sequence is TGTGCCAGCAGTTTATTTTCTTCTAGCGGGGCCGGCCAAGAGACCCAGTACTTC. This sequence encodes CASSLFSSSGAGQETQYF.

CDR3 loop: CASSPGQIQETQYF. The CDR3 DNA reads as TGTGCCAGCTCACCAGGACAAATCCAAGAGACCCAGTACTTC. The rearrangement joins TRBV18 to TRBJ2-5; D possibly corresponds to TRBD1 (5 bases). Germline assignment: CDR1 KGHSH and CDR2 LQKENI. This CDR3 is 14 amino acids long. V lost 2 bases and J lost 1, with 8 bases in between.

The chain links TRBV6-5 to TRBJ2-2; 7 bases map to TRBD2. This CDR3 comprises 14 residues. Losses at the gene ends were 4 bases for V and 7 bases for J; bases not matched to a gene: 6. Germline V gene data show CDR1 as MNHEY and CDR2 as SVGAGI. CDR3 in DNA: TGTGCCAGCAGTTCCACTAGCGTCGGCGGGGAGCTGTTTTTT. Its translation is CASSSTSVGGELFF.

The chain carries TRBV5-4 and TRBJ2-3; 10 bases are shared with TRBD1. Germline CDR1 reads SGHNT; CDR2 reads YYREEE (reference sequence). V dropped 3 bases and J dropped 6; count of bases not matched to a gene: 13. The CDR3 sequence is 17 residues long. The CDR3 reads CASSSNLRDRGADTQYF. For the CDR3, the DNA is TGTGCCAGCAGCTCCAACCTTCGGGACAGGGGAGCGGATACGCAGTATTTT. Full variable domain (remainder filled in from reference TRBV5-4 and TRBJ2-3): ETGVTQSPTHLIKTRGQQVTLRCSSQSGHNTVSWYQQALGQGPQFIFQYYREEENGRGNFPPRFSGLQFPNYSSELNVNALELDDSALYLCASSSNLRDRGADTQYFGPGTRLTVL.

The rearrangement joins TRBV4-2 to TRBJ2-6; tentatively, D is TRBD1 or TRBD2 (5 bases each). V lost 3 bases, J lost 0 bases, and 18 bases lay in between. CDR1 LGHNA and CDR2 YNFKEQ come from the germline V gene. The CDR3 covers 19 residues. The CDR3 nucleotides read TGTGCCAGCAGCCATCAAAGAAGGGGACCGCACTCTGGGGCCAACGTCCTGACTTTC. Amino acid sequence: CASSHQRRGPHSGANVLTF.

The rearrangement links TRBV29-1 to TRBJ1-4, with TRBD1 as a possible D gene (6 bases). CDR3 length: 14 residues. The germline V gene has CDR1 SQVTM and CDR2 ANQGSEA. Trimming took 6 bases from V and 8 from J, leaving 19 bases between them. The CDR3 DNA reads TGCAGCGTCCGCGGAGGGGGGCGGGGCGAAAAACTGTTTTTT. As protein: CSVRGGGRGEKLFF.

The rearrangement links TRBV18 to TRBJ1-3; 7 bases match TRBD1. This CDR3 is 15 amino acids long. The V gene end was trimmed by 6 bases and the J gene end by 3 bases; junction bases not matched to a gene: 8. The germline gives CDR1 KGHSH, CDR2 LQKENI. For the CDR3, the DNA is TGTGCCAGCTCCCGCACAGGGGTCGTTGGAAACACCATATATTTT. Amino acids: CASSRTGVVGNTIYF.

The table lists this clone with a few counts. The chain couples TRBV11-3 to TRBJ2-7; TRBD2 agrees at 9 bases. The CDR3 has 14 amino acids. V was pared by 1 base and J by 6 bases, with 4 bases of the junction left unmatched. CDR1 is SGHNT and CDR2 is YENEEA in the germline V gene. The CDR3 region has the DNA TGTGCCAGCAGCTTAGTTGCGGGGGGGCTCGAGCAGTACTTC. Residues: CASSLVAGGLEQYF.